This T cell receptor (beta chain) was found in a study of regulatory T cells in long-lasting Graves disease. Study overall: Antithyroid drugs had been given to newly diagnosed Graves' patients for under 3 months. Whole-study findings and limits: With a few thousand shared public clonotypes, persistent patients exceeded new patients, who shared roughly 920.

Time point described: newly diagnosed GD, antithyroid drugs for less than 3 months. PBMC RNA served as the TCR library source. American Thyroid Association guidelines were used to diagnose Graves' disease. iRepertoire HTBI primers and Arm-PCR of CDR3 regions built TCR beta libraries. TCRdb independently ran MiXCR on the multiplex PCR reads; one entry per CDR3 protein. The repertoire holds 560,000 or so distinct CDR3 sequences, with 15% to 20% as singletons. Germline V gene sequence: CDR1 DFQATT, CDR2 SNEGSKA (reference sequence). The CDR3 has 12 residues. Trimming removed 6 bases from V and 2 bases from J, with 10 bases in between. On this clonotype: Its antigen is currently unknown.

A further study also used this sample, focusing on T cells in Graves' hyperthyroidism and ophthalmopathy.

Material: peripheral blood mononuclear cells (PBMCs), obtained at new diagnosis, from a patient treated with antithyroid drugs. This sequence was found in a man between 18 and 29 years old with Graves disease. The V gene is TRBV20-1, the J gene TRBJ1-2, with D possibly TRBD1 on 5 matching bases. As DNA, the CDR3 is TGCAGTGCGTACTACAGGAACTATGGCTACACCTTC. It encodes CSAYYRNYGYTF.